Listed below are T cell receptor beta chains from one sample, sequenced in a study of blood T cells in healthy people across ages. TCRdb fed the 5' RACE reads into MiXCR, producing one record per CDR3 protein. The sample includes about 1,000,000 distinct CDR3 sequences, less than 50% of them seen just once. Sequences were obtained from blood. The receptors stem from a woman in her sixties in good health. The CDR3 runs from the conserved cysteine through the conserved F or W. The D gene is left open where the match is weak. Expanded clones get a size class; other rows say once, few or many, or leave the size out.

j_gene | v_gene | abundance | d_gene | CDR3nt | CDR3aa
TRBJ1-5 | TRBV7-8 | . | . | TGTGCCAGCAGCTTAACGTCTGGTCAGCCCCAGCATTTT | CASSLTSGQPQHF
TRBJ1-5 | TRBV20-1 | few | . | TGCAGTGCTCAACCTGGACCAAGCAATCAGCCCCAGCATTTT | CSAQPGPSNQPQHF
TRBJ1-6 | TRBV30 | . | . | TGTGCCTGGAGTCCTGGGGGGAGCTCCTATAATTCACCCCTCCACTTT | CAWSPGGSSYNSPLHF
TRBJ2-7 | TRBV9 | . | . | TGTGCCAGCAGCGTAGATCTCAGGAGCTCCTACGAGCAGTACTTC | CASSVDLRSSYEQYF
TRBJ1-4 | TRBV10-3 | . | . | TGTGCCCTCACCCGGGGGGGTAATGAAAAACTGTTTTTT | CALTRGGNEKLFF
TRBJ2-4 | TRBV13 | . | TRBD2 | TGTGCCAGCAGCATAGGACTAGCGGGAAAGCAGTACTTC | CASSIGLAGKQYF
TRBJ2-3 | TRBV29-1 | . | TRBD1 | TGCAGCGTAGTTCAGGGGGCTAGCACAGATACGCAGTATTTT | CSVVQGASTDTQYF
TRBJ2-7 | TRBV7-9 | . | . | TGTGCCAGCAGAGCGGAGGAGGGGATCTCCTACGAGCAGTACTTC | CASRAEEGISYEQYF
TRBJ2-5 | TRBV24-1 | few | . | TGTGCCACCAGTGTTATTGGAGAGACCCAGTACTTC | CATSVIGETQYF
TRBJ2-7 | TRBV20-1 | . | . | TGCAGTGCTTCGACAGATTCCTACGAGCAGTACTTC | CSASTDSYEQYF
TRBJ2-1 | TRBV30 | . | . | TGTGCCTGGAGTGCAAGCGATGAGCAGTTCTTC | CAWSASDEQFF
TRBJ2-5 | TRBV12-3/TRBV12-4 | . | TRBD1 | TGTGCCAGCAAACCGGGACAGGGGGACCAAGAGACCCAGTACTTC | CASKPGQGDQETQYF
TRBJ2-7 | TRBV9 | . | . | TGTGCCAGCAGCGGCAGGTCGGAGGGCCATGAGCAGTACTTC | CASSGRSEGHEQYF
TRBJ2-3 | TRBV9 | . | . | TGTGCCAGCAGCCGGGGGTTGAGGACAGATACGCAGTATTTT | CASSRGLRTDTQYF
TRBJ2-3 | TRBV12-3/TRBV12-4 | . | . | TGTGCCAGCAGTCCCACCGGTACGCAGTATTTT | CASSPTGTQYF
TRBJ1-2 | TRBV27 | few | . | TGTGCCAGCAGCTCCAGCCCGGGACATAACTATGGCTACACCTTC | CASSSSPGHNYGYTF
TRBJ2-1 | TRBV5-1 | . | TRBD2 | TGCGCCAGCAGCTTAGCCCCGGGACTAGCGGCCTACAATGAGCAGTTCTTC | CASSLAPGLAAYNEQFF
TRBJ1-1 | TRBV29-1 | . | . | TGCAGCGTTGACGGGGGGTGGGACACTGAAGCTTTCTTT | CSVDGGWDTEAFF
TRBJ2-3 | TRBV12-3/TRBV12-4 | once | TRBD1 | TGTGCCAGCAGTCCCCGGGACAGGGGATCTACAGATACGCAGTATTTT | CASSPRDRGSTDTQYF
TRBJ2-3 | TRBV7-2 | few | . | TGTGCCAGCAGCCCTCGCCTTGGGTTTGGGAACACAGATACGCAGTATTTT | CASSPRLGFGNTDTQYF
TRBJ1-4 | TRBV9 | few | . | TGTGCCAGCAGCGACCGGGCCGTTGGGGCTGAAAAACTGTTTTTT | CASSDRAVGAEKLFF
TRBJ2-5 | TRBV2 | . | . | TGTGCCAGCACTCCCCGCGGGTACCAAGAGACCCAGTACTTC | CASTPRGYQETQYF
TRBJ2-1 | TRBV28 | few | . | TGTGCCAGCAGTTCCGGCGCCTTCCGGGCCCGCTCCTACAATGAGCAGTTCTTC | CASSSGAFRARSYNEQFF
TRBJ1-5 | TRBV6-5 | few | TRBD1 | TGTGCCAGCAGTTACGATGGGACAGGGTATCAGCCCCAGCATTTT | CASSYDGTGYQPQHF
TRBJ2-3 | TRBV11-2 | . | . | TGTGCCAGCAGCTTAGAGAGGTTGTATACGCAGTATTTT | CASSLERLYTQYF
TRBJ1-4 | TRBV5-1 | many | . | TGCGCCAGCAGCTTGGCAGGCGCTGAAGAAAAACTGTTTTTT | CASSLAGAEEKLFF
TRBJ2-1 | TRBV7-6 | . | . | TGTGCCAGCAGCTTAGCGGGAGGTGGGTCCAATGAGCAGTTCTTC | CASSLAGGGSNEQFF
TRBJ2-7 | TRBV6-6 | . | . | TGTGCCAGCAGTCCCCCGAGGGCTGAGAGCTCCTACGAGCAGTACTTC | CASSPPRAESSYEQYF
TRBJ2-4 | TRBV10-3 | few | TRBD1 | TGTGCCATCAGTGAAGACAGGGTGGACATTCAGTACTTC | CAISEDRVDIQYF
TRBJ2-5 | TRBV7-2 | few | . | TGTGCCAGCAGCCCCAACCGGACCCAGTACTTC | CASSPNRTQYF
TRBJ2-6 | TRBV5-1 | . | TRBD1 | TGCGCCAGCAGCCTATGGACAGGGGAGACCTCTGGGGCCAACGTCCTGACTTTC | CASSLWTGETSGANVLTF
TRBJ2-1 | TRBV28 | few | TRBD2 | TGTGCCAGCAGTTTTGTTAGAGGAGCCGGGACTAGCGGGAGTTATGAGCAGTTCTTC | CASSFVRGAGTSGSYEQFF
TRBJ2-7 | TRBV4-1 | . | TRBD1 | TGCGCCAGCAGCCCTCGACAGGGAAGCTCCTACGGGCAGTACTTC | CASSPRQGSSYGQYF
TRBJ1-4 | TRBV13 | . | . | TGTGCCAGCAGCTTTGCGGACAGCTACAATGAAAAACTGTTTTTT | CASSFADSYNEKLFF
TRBJ2-5 | TRBV7-2 | . | . | TGTGCCAGCAGCCCACAACTCGGGACGCAAGGGAAGACCCAGTACTTC | CASSPQLGTQGKTQYF